The source of this T cell receptor (beta chain) is a study of identical twins. Study-level points and caveats: Some out-of-frame alpha sequences were shared by twins, and these showed excess low generation probability.

Germline V CDR1 and CDR2: SEHNR, FQNEAQ (reference sequence). V trimming: 5 bases; J trimming: 5 bases; junction bases outside the gene matches: 7. This CDR3 spans 14 amino acids. This clonotype came up a few times. The antigen is not known. TCRdb fed the 5' RACE reads into MiXCR, producing one record per CDR3 protein. The data contain hundreds of thousands of distinct CDR3 sequences, 5.5% to 7% of them singletons. The same specimen was also included in a second study, on yellow fever vaccine responses in identical twins. As that report states: The T cell response to vaccination in identical twins was reportedly partly convergent and partly personalized.

The TCR sequence derives from a young woman in good health. Sequencing was performed on memory (CD45RO+) T cells sorted from blood. This rearrangement joins TRBV7-9 to TRBJ2-5, with 8 nucleotides matching TRBD1. The DNA of the CDR3 is TGTGCCAGCAGCGACCAGGGGGCGCGGGAGACCCAGTACTTC. Translation: CASSDQGARETQYF.